The present TCR beta chain was sequenced within a study of blood T cell repertoires in COVID-19. Whole-study context: COVID-19 samples, acute and convalescent, were from the United States, Italy and Spain. Nucleic acid was either cDNA or gDNA, and it came from T cells, B-cell-depleted T cells, or PBMCs.

In the original processing: Amplification of reference gene primers was used by the study to estimate nucleated cell counts. TCRdb's copy holds only in-frame clones and misses some; the assay was immunoSEQ multiplex PCR. V and J calls plus clone size are reproduced from that table; the DNA served to infer D and trimming. This table holds around 68,000 clones, more than 65% found once. V was pared by 6 bases and J by 2 bases, with 1 base of the junction left unmatched. The germline V gene has CDR1 SNHLY and CDR2 FYNNEI. The CDR3 consists of 13 residues. The rearrangement uses TRBV2 and TRBJ1-3, with 7 bases aligning to TRBD1. The sequencing input was peripheral blood. The sequence was obtained from a woman in her fifties or sixties with acute or convalescent COVID-19. The CDR3 loop is CASSTGAGNTIYF. CDR3 sequence (DNA): TGTGCCAGCAGCACAGGGGCTGGAAACACCATATATTTT.